The present T cell receptor (beta chain) was sequenced within a study of shared clonotypes between healthy human individuals. Across the whole study: Donor composition was a couple of women and three men, aged 18 to 49.

General observations from the study: The sole specimen, blood, was sampled, and tissue repertoires likely differ. When compared with the clonotypes that were shared by all four sorted-subset donors, the non-shared clonotypes turned out to have lower generation probabilities.

CDR3 size: 13 residues. The V and J ends lost 3 bases and 3 bases respectively, with 9 bases between them. Germline lookup yields CDR1 SEHNR and CDR2 FQNEAQ (reference sequence). With regard to this clone: Its antigen is still unknown.

As defined, naive CD8 cells were CD45RO-negative and positively selected for CCR7, with terminally differentiated effector memory CD45RA+ cells excluded. On sorted subsets, replicate PCRs used about 0.2 ug DNA, or 25,000 to 35,000 T cell genomes. Repertoires were generated with immunoSEQ multiplex PCR, while TCRdb's copy carries only in-frame clones and drops some. The sample yields about 2.1 million clones, just over 90% seen once. Input material: naive CD8+ T cells from PBMCs. The rearrangement joins TRBV7-9 to TRBJ2-7; a possible D gene is TRBD1 (6 bases). This receptor was taken from a man aged 18 to 30 in good health. Some clones in this sample may be carry-over from other donors' samples. The CDR3 reads CASSFQGIYEQYF. The CDR3 nucleotides read TGTGCCAGCAGCTTCCAGGGGATCTACGAGCAGTACTTC.